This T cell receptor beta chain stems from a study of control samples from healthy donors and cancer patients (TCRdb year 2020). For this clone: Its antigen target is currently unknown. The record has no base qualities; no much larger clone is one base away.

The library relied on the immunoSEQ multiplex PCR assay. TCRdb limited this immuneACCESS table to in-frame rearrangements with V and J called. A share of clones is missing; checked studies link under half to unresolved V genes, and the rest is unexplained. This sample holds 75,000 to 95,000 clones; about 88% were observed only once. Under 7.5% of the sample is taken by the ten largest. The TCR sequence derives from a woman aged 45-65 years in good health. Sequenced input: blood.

The encoded CDR3 is CASSDLDRGHDEQFF. At the DNA level, the sequence is TGTGCCAGCAGTGACCTTGACAGGGGGCACGATGAGCAGTTCTTC. Recombination linked TRBV25-1 to TRBJ2-1; TRBD1 matches 10 bases in the middle. The CDR3 sequence holds 15 residues, the cysteine and phenylalanine included. Only CDR3 DNA is held: 45 bases, read in frame from base 1. V has 3 bases trimmed and J has 8 bases trimmed; junction bases matching no gene number 7. CDR1 MGHDK and CDR2 SYGVNS are derived from the germline V gene.